This T cell receptor (beta chain) was sequenced in a study of T cell changes during pregnancy in multiple sclerosis. This clone was found once. Data came from immunoSEQ multiplex PCR; TCRdb stores just in-frame clones and leaves some out. The sample shows 15,000 or so clones, around 85% of them seen only once. Germline CDR1 WSHSY, CDR2 SAAADI. The CDR3 spans 16 residues. The junction had 8 bases not matched to a gene; V was cut back by 0 bases and J by 4 bases. The chain is built from TRBV10-2 and TRBJ1-2, with 7 bases aligning to TRBD1. The TCR sequence derives from a female donor with multiple sclerosis, enrolled in a pregnancy study. The specimen comprised CD8+ T cells from peripheral blood mononuclear cells, sampled in the first trimester of pregnancy. CDR3 coding DNA: TGCGCCAGCAGTGAGTCGGAGACAGGGTGGACCTATGGCTACACCTTC. It specifies CASSESETGWTYGYTF.